These 7 T cell receptor beta chains originate from one sample sequenced in a study of cytomegalovirus exposure and HLA in healthy donors. PCR used 60 Vbeta primers and 13 Jbeta primers. Libraries were prepared by immunoSEQ multiplex PCR; TCRdb keeps only in-frame clonotypes and omits some of them. The sample holds 30,000 to 45,000 clones, 75% to 85% seen once. The sample consisted of PBMCs. All receptors derive from a woman between 40 and 50 years old in good health and CMV-seronegative.

The chain carries TRBV29-1 and TRBJ1-2; possible D gene TRBD1, 5 bases. CDR1 SQVTM and CDR2 ANQGSEA come from the germline V gene. The length of the CDR3 is 14 residues. V was shortened by 6 bases and J by 3 bases, with 17 bases between the two germline ends. In DNA form, the CDR3 reads TGCAGCGTCCATCGTGTAGGGGCCGACTATGGCTACACCTTC. Amino acid sequence: CSVHRVGADYGYTF.

The chain employs TRBV7-8 and TRBJ2-1; 15 nucleotides agree with TRBD2. This CDR3 spans 16 amino acids. V gave up 5 bases and J gave up 12 bases; unmatched junction bases: 11. The germline V gene has CDR1 SGHVS and CDR2 FQNEAQ. The CDR3 nucleotides are TGTGCCAGCAGCCTATCCCGGACTAGCGGGGGGGATGGGCAGTTCTTC. This codes for CASSLSRTSGGDGQFF. The full variable domain, rest sourced from reference TRBV7-8 and TRBJ2-1, is GAGVSQSPRYKVAKRGQDVALRCDPISGHVSLFWYQQALGQGPEFLTYFQNEAQLDKSGLPSDRFFAERPEGSVSTLKIQRTQQEDSAVYLCASSLSRTSGGDGQFFGPGTRLTVL.

The chain joins TRBV7-6 to TRBJ1-1; TRBD1 agrees at 7 bases. The CDR3 loop spans 14 amino acids. The ends lost 3 bases at V and 1 base at J; junction bases unmatched: 2. Germline V gene data show CDR1 as SGHVS and CDR2 as FNYEAQ. The CDR3 sequence is CASSLGTENTEAFF. The CDR3 DNA is TGTGCCAGCAGCTTGGGGACAGAGAACACTGAAGCTTTCTTT. The whole variable domain, remainder taken from reference TRBV7-6 and TRBJ1-1, is GAGVSQSPRYKVTKRGQDVALRCDPISGHVSLYWYRQALGQGPEFLTYFNYEAQQDKSGLPNDRFSAERPEGSISTLTIQRTEQRDSAMYRCASSLGTENTEAFFGQGTRLTVV.

This chain joins TRBV7-9 and TRBJ2-3; 9 bases align to TRBD1. V lost 1 base and J lost 4; bases outside the gene matches: 0. From germline, CDR1 is SEHNR and CDR2 FQNEAQ (reference sequence). The CDR3 extends over 14 amino acids. CDR3 nucleotides: TGTGCCAGCAGCTTAGGGGACAGGGCAGATACGCAGTATTTT. It codes for CASSLGDRADTQYF.

This chain joins TRBV7-8 and TRBJ1-1; 7 nucleotides line up with TRBD1. V dropped 4 bases and J dropped 8; count of bases not matched to a gene: 10. The germline V gene has CDR1 SGHVS and CDR2 FQNEAQ. The CDR3 totals 14 residues. The CDR3 bases are TGTGCCAGCAGCTCGAAGACAGGGACGGAGGAAGCTTTCTTT. As protein: CASSSKTGTEEAFF.

This chain connects TRBV5-4 to TRBJ2-3; a possible D gene is TRBD2 (5 bases). The CDR3 runs to 14 residues. CDR1 and CDR2 (germline): SGHNT, YYREEE (reference sequence). V was trimmed by 4 bases and J by 1 base, leaving 10 bases between them. CDR3 coding DNA: TGTGCCAGCAGCCAAGGTAGCGGCACAGATACGCAGTATTTT. The encoded protein is CASSQGSGTDTQYF.

The V gene is TRBV18, the J gene TRBJ2-3; maybe TRBD1 (6 bases). The CDR3 consists of 16 residues. Deletions cut 3 bases from V and 1 base from J, with 14 bases between. Per germline, CDR1 KGHSH and CDR2 LQKENI. The CDR3: CASSPRIGGGTDTQYF. CDR3 bases: TGTGCCAGCTCACCTCGGATAGGGGGTGGCACAGATACGCAGTATTTT.